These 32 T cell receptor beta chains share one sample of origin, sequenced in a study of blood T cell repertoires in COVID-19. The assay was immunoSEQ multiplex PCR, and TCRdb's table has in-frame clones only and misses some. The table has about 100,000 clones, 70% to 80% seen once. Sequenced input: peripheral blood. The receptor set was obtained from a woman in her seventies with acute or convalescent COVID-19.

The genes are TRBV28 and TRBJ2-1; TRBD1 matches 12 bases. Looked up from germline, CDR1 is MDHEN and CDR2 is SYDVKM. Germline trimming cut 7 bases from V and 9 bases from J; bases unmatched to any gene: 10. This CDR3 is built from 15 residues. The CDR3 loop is CASNPPGQGASEQFF. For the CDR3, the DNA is TGTGCCAGCAATCCACCGGGACAGGGGGCCTCTGAGCAGTTCTTC.

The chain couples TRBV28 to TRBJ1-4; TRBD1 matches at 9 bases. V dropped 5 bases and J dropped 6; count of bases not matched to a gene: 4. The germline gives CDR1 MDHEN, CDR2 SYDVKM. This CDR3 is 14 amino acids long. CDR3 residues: CASSPHRGHEKLFF. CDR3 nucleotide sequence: TGTGCCAGCAGTCCGCACAGGGGGCATGAAAAACTGTTTTTT.

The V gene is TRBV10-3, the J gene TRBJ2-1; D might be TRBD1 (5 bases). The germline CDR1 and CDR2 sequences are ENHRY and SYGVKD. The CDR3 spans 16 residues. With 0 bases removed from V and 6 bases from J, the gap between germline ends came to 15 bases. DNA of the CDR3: TGTGCCATCAGTGAGTCAACCGACAGAAGTTCCAATGAGCAGTTCTTC. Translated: CAISESTDRSSNEQFF.

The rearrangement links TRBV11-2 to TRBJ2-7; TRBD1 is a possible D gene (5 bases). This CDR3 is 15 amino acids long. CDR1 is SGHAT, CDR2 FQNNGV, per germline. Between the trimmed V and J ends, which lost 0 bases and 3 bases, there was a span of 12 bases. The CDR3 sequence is CASSLERQSYYEQYF. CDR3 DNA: TGTGCCAGCAGCTTAGAGAGACAGTCATACTACGAGCAGTACTTC.

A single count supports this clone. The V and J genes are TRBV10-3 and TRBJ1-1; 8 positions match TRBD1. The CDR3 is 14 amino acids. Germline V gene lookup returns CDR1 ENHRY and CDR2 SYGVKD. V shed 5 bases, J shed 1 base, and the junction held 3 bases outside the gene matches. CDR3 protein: CAISSDRGNTEAFF. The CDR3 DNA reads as TGTGCCATCAGTTCCGACAGGGGGAACACTGAAGCTTTCTTT.

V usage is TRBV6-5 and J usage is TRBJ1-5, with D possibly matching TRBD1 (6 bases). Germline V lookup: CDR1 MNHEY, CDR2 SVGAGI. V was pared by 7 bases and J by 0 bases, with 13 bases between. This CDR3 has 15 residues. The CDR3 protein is CASIPDRYSNQPQHF. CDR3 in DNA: TGTGCCAGCATTCCTGACAGGTATAGCAATCAGCCCCAGCATTTT.

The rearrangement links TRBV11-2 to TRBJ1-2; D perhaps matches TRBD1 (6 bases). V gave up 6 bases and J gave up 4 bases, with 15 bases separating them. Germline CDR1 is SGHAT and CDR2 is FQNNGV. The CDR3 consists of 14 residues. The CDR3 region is CASSPGASSYGYTF. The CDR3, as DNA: TGTGCCAGCAGTCCAGGGGCATCTTCCTATGGCTACACCTTC. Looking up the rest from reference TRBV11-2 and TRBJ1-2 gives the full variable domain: EAGVAQSPRYKIIEKRQSVAFWCNPISGHATLYWYQQILGQGPKLLIQFQNNGVVDDSQLPKDRFSAERLKGVDSTLKIQPAKLEDSAVYLCASSPGASSYGYTFGSGTRLTVV.

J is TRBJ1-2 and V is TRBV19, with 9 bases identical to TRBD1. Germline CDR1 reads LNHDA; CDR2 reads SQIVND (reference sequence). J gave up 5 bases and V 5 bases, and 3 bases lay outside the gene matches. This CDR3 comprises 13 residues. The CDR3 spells CASSVGTGYGYTF. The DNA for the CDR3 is TGTGCCAGTAGTGTGGGGACAGGGTATGGCTACACCTTC.

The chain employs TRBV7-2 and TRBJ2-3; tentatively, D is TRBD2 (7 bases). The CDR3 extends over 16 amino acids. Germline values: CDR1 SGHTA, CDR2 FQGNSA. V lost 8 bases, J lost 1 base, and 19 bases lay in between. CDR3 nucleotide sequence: TGTGCCAGCGCCGCCGGGGCCGGGGGGCGCACAGATACGCAGTATTTT. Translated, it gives CASAAGAGGRTDTQYF.

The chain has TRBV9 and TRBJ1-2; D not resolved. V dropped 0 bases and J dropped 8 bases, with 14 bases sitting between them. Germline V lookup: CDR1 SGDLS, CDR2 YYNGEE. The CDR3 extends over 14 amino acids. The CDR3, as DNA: TGTGCCAGCAGCGTAGAGGGCACCCTAGCCGGCTACACCTTC. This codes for CASSVEGTLAGYTF.

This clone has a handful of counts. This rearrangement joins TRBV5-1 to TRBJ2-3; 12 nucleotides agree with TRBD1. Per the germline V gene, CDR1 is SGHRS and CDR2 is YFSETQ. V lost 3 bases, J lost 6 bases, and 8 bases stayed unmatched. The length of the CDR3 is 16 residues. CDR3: CASSSGTGGSADTQYF. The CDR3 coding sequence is TGCGCCAGCAGCTCCGGGACAGGGGGCTCGGCCGATACGCAGTATTTT.

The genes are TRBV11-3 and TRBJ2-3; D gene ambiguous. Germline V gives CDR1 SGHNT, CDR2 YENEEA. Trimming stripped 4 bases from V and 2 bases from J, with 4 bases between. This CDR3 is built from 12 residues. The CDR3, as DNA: TGTGCCAGCAGCTCTAACACAGATACGCAGTATTTT. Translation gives CASSSNTDTQYF. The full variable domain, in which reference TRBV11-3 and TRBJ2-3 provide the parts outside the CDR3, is EAGVVQSPRYKIIEKKQPVAFWCNPISGHNTLYWYLQNLGQGPELLIRYENEEAVDDSQLPKDRFSAERLKGVDSTLKIQPAELGDSAVYLCASSSNTDTQYFGPGTRLTVL.

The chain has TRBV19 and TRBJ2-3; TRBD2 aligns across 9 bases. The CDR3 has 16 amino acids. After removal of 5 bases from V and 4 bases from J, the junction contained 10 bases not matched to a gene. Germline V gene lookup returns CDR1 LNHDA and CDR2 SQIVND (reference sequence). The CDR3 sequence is CASSGASGAGADTQYF. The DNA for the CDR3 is TGTGCCAGTAGTGGGGCTAGCGGGGCTGGGGCAGATACGCAGTATTTT.

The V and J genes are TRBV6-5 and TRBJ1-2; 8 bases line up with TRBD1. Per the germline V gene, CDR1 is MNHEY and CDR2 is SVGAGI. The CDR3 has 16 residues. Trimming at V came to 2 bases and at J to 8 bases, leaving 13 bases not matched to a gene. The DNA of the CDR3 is TGTGCCAGCAGTTACAATGCCGGGACAGGTGGAGGAGGCTACACCTTC. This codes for CASSYNAGTGGGGYTF.

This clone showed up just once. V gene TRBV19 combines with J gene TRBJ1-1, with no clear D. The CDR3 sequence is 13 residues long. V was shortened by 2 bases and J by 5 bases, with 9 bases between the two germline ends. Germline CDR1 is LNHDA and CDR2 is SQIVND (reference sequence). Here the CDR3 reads CASSIFERTEAFF. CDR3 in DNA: TGTGCCAGTAGTATATTCGAGAGGACTGAAGCTTTCTTT.

Here the CDR3 DNA reads TGTGCCAGCAGTCGGACAGGGACTAGCACAGATACGCAGTATTTT. It specifies CASSRTGTSTDTQYF. The V gene is TRBV6-2 or TRBV6-3, the J gene TRBJ2-3; TRBD1 matches at 8 bases. This CDR3 has 15 amino acids. Germline-derived CDR1 and CDR2 are MNHEY and SVGEGT. Germline trimming cut 5 bases from V and 0 bases from J; bases unmatched to any gene: 4.

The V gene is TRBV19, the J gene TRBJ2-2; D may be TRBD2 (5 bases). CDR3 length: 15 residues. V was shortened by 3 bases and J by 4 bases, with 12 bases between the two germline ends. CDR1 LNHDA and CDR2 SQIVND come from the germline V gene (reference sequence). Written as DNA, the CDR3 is TGTGCCAGTAGTATCGAGGGAGAAGGCACCGGGGAGCTGTTTTTT. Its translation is CASSIEGEGTGELFF.

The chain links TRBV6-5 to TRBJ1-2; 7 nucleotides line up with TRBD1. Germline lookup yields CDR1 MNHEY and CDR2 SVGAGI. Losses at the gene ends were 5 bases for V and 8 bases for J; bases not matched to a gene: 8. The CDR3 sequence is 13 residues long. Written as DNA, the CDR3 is TGTGCCAGCAGTAAGGGACAGCTCATAGGCTACACCTTC. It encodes CASSKGQLIGYTF.

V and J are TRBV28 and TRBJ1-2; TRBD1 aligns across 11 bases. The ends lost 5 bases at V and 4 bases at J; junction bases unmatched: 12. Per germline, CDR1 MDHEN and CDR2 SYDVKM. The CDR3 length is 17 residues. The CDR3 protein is CASSPPPGQGAGYGYTF. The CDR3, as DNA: TGTGCCAGCAGTCCCCCCCCTGGACAGGGGGCAGGCTATGGCTACACCTTC.

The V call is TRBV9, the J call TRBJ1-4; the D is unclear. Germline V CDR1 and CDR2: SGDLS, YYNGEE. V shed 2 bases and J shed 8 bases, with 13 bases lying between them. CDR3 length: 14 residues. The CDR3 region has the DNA TGTGCCAGCAGCGTTAAGGTTGGAGAGGAAAAACTGTTTTTT. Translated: CASSVKVGEEKLFF.

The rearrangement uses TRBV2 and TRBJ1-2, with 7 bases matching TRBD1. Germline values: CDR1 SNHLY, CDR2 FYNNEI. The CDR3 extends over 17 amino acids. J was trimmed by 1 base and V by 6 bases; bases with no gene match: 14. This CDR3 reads CASSGGTVNLLNYGYTF. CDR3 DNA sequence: TGTGCCAGCAGCGGAGGGACAGTAAACCTTCTTAACTATGGCTACACCTTC. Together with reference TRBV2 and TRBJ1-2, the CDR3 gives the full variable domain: EPEVTQTPSHQVTQMGQEVILRCVPISNHLYFYWYRQILGQKVEFLVSFYNNEISEKSEIFDDQFSVERPDGSNFTLKIRSTKLEDSAMYFCASSGGTVNLLNYGYTFGSGTRLTVV.

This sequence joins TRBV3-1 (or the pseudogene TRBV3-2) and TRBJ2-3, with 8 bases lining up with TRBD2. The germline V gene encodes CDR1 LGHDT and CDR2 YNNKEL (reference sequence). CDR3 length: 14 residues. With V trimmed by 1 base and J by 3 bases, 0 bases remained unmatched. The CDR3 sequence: CASSQGGGTDTQYF. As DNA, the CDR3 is TGTGCCAGCAGCCAAGGCGGGGGGACAGATACGCAGTATTTT.

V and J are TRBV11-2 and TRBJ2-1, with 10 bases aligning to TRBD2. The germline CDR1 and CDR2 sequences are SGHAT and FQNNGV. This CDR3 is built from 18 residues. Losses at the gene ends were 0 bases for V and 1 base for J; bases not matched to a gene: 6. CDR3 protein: CASSLDTSGAVSYNEQFF. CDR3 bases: TGTGCCAGCAGCTTAGATACTAGCGGGGCCGTATCCTACAATGAGCAGTTCTTC.

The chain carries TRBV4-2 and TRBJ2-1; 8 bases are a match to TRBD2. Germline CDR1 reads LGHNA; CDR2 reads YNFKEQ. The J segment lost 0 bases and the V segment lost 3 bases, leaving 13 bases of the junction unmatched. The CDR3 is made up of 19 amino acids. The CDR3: CASSHLLTRGGASYNEQFF. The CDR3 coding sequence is TGTGCCAGCAGCCACCTCTTAACCCGGGGGGGGGCCTCCTACAATGAGCAGTTCTTC.

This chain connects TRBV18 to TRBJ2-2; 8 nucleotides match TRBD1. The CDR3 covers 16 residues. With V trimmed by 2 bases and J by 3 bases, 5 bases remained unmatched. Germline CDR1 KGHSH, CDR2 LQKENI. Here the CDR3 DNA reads TGTGCCAGCTCACCAGGTCCGGGACAGGACACCGGGGAGCTGTTTTTT. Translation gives CASSPGPGQDTGELFF.

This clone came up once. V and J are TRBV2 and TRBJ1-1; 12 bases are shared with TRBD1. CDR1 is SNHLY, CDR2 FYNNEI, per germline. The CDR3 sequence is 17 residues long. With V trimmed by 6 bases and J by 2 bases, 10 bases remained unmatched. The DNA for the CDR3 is TGTGCCAGCAGGGTTACCGGGACAGGGGGCCCTAACACTGAAGCTTTCTTT. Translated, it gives CASRVTGTGGPNTEAFF. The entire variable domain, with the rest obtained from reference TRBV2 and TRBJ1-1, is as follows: EPEVTQTPSHQVTQMGQEVILRCVPISNHLYFYWYRQILGQKVEFLVSFYNNEISEKSEIFDDQFSVERPDGSNFTLKIRSTKLEDSAMYFCASRVTGTGGPNTEAFFGQGTRLTVV.

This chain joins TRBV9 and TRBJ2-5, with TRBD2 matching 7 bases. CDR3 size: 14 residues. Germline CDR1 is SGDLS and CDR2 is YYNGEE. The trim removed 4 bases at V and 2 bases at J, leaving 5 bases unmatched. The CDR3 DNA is TGTGCCAGCAGCCGGGGGAGGGCTCAAGAGACCCAGTACTTC. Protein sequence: CASSRGRAQETQYF.

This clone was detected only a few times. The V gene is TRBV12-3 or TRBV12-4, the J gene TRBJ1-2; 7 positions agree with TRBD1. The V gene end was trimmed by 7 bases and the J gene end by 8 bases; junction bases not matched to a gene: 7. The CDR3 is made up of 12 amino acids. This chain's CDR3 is CASTGTARGYTF. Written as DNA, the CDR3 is TGTGCCAGCACCGGGACAGCTAGGGGCTACACCTTC.

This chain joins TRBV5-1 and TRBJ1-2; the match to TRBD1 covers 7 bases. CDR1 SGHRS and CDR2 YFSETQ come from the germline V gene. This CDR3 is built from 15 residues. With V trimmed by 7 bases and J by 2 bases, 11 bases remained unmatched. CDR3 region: CASADPPTGNYGYTF. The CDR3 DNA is TGCGCCAGCGCGGACCCCCCGACAGGGAACTATGGCTACACCTTC.

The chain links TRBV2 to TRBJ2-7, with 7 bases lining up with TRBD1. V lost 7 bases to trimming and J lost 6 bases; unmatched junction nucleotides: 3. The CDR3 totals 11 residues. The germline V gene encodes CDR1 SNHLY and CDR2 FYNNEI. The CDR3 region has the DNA TGTGCCAGCAAGGACAGGAGCGAGCAGTACTTC. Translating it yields CASKDRSEQYF.

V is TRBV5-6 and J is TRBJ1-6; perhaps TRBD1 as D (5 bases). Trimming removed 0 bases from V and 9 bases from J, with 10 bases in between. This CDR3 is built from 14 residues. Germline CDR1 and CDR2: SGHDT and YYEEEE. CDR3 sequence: CASSLGQGASPLHF. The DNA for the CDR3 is TGTGCCAGCAGCTTGGGGCAGGGTGCTTCACCCCTCCACTTT.

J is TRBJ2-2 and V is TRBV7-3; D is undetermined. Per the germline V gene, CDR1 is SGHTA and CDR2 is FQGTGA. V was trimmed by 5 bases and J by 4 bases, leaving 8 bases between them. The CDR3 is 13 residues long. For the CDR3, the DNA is TGTGCCAGCAGCCGCTATTCCACCGGGGAGCTGTTTTTT. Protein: CASSRYSTGELFF.